Listed below are T cell receptor beta chains from one sample, sequenced in a study of OX40 agonist ivuxolimab in advanced cancers. Clones were read by immunoSEQ multiplex PCR, and TCRdb kept only the in-frame ones, dropping some. The top ten hold 22% of the sample, which has 40,000 or so clones, 80% to 95% seen once. Sequencing was performed on CD4+ or CD8+ T cells sorted from blood, taken in a trial of the OX40 agonist ivuxolimab. The source of these receptors is an adult with an advanced solid tumor such as melanoma, head and neck, liver or kidney cancer. CDR3s include the opening cysteine and the closing phenylalanine or tryptophan. D genes are given only for firm matches. Only some rows state a clone size, as once, few, many or a class for expanded clones.

D gene,clone size,V gene,J gene,CDR3 DNA,CDR3 protein
-,-,TRBV6-6,TRBJ2-7,TGTGCCAGCAGTTACACTAATATGGCGAGCTCCTACGAGCAGTACTTC,CASSYTNMASSYEQYF
-,-,TRBV28,TRBJ2-3,TGTGCCAGCAGTTTCGGGCCCGAGATCACTAGCACAGATACGCAGTATTTT,CASSFGPEITSTDTQYF
TRBD1,-,TRBV19,TRBJ2-7,TGTGCCAGTAGTATGGGGACAGGGGATCCCTACGAGCAGTACTTC,CASSMGTGDPYEQYF
-,once,TRBV27,TRBJ2-7,TGTGCCAGCAGTTTATACGGACAGTACGAGCAGTACTTC,CASSLYGQYEQYF
TRBD2,few,TRBV9,TRBJ2-2,TGTGCCAGCAGCCTTAGCGGGAGTTTGTCCGGGGAGCTGTTTTTT,CASSLSGSLSGELFF
-,-,TRBV28,TRBJ2-3,TGTGCCAGCAGTCGCGGAGACACAGATACGCAGTATTTT,CASSRGDTDTQYF
TRBD1,-,TRBV5-1,TRBJ2-1,TGCGCCAGCAGCTGGGGGACAGGTGATCTCAATGAGCAGTTCTTC,CASSWGTGDLNEQFF
TRBD2,-,TRBV6-5,TRBJ2-7,TGTGCCAGCAGCCTACCTAGCGGGAGCTCCTACGAGCAGTACTTC,CASSLPSGSSYEQYF
-,once,TRBV9,TRBJ1-4,TGTGCCAGCAGCGGCTCCGGGGCCGTTTATGAAAAACTGTTTTTT,CASSGSGAVYEKLFF
TRBD2,-,TRBV4-1,TRBJ2-1,TGCGCCAGCAGCCCTCTGGGAGGGTACAATGAGCAGTTCTTC,CASSPLGGYNEQFF
TRBD1,-,TRBV5-1,TRBJ2-3,TGCGCCAGCAGACAGGGGAGTAGGGTGGATACGCAGTATTTT,CASRQGSRVDTQYF
TRBD2,-,TRBV19,TRBJ2-1,TGTGCCAGTAGTACATTAGCGGGAGCCTCCTACAATGAGCAGTTCTTC,CASSTLAGASYNEQFF
TRBD2,-,TRBV5-1,TRBJ2-3,TGCGCCAGCAGCTTTACTAGCGGCCCCACAGATACGCAGTATTTT,CASSFTSGPTDTQYF
-,-,TRBV28,TRBJ2-1,TGTGCTAGCAGTTTAAGCGCTAGAGGGGGATATGTGCAGTTCTTC,CASSLSARGGYVQFF
-,-,TRBV12-2,TRBJ2-7,TGTGCAAGTCGCTGGTGGGACAGGACCTACGAGCAGTACTTC,CASRWWDRTYEQYF
TRBD2,-,TRBV19,TRBJ2-1,TGTGCCAGTAGTATTTGGCTAGCGGGAGGAGAGGGTGAGCAGTTCTTC,CASSIWLAGGEGEQFF
TRBD1,once,TRBV27,TRBJ2-7,TGTGCCAGCGCGTCACTGGGGATACAGGGGGCCTACGAGCAGTACTTC,CASASLGIQGAYEQYF
-,few,TRBV6-4,TRBJ2-3,TGTGCCAGCAGTGACGGTCTAGGTATAACAGATACGCAGTATTTT,CASSDGLGITDTQYF
-,-,TRBV28,TRBJ1-5,TGTGCCAGCAGTTTAGCGTTTGACCGAACAGTATGGGTTTTAAATAGCAATCAGCCCCAGCATTTT,CASSLAFDRTVWVLNSNQPQHF
-,-,TRBV6-5,TRBJ1-4,TGTGCCAGCAGTCCGCGGGGACGAGAAAAACTGTTTTTT,CASSPRGREKLFF
-,-,TRBV7-6,TRBJ2-7,TGTGCCAGCAGCTTCACCGGGGGCGAGCAGTACTTC,CASSFTGGEQYF
-,once,TRBV19,TRBJ2-7,TGTGCCAGTAGTAGGACAGACACTCTCTCCTACGAGCAGTACTTC,CASSRTDTLSYEQYF
TRBD1,-,TRBV9,TRBJ2-5,TGTGCCAGCAGCGGGGGACAGGGGGCAGGAGAGACCCAGTACTTC,CASSGGQGAGETQYF
TRBD2,-,TRBV4-1,TRBJ2-1,TGCGCCAGCAGCCAAGTAGCGGGGGCCTACAATGAGCAGTTCTTC,CASSQVAGAYNEQFF
TRBD1,-,TRBV6-5,TRBJ2-2,TGTGCCAGCAGTATCTACAGGGGCACCGGGGAGCTGTTTTTT,CASSIYRGTGELFF
-,-,TRBV6-5,TRBJ2-7,TGTGCCAGCAGTTACTCGGCAGGGGGGAGCTCCTACGAGCAGTACTTC,CASSYSAGGSSYEQYF
-,once,TRBV5-4,TRBJ2-5,TGTGCCAGCAGCTTGGGATTAGTTGGGGAGACCCAGTACTTC,CASSLGLVGETQYF